The rows below give T cell receptor beta chains drawn from one sample of a study of regulatory T cells in long-lasting Graves disease. One entry per CDR3 protein, called by TCRdb with MiXCR from the multiplex PCR reads. This sample has about 220,000 distinct CDR3 sequences, with roughly 18% found just once. The data also belong to a second study, concerning T cells in Graves' hyperthyroidism and ophthalmopathy.

The source was peripheral blood mononuclear cells (PBMCs), collected at new diagnosis, from a patient treated with antithyroid drugs. The receptors stem from a woman aged 25 to 39 with Graves disease. The CDR3 runs from the conserved cysteine through the conserved F or W. D genes are given only for firm matches. Only some rows state a clone size, as once, few, many or a class for expanded clones.

CDR3nt,CDR3aa,d_gene,j_gene,abundance,v_gene
TGTGCCAGCAGTTTGTCGGACAGGGGTTATGGCTACACCTTC,CASSLSDRGYGYTF,TRBD1,TRBJ1-2,many,TRBV28
TGCGCCAGCAGCATTACCACGGGGGCCTACGAGCAGTACTTC,CASSITTGAYEQYF,.,TRBJ2-7,many,TRBV5-1
TGTGCCAGCAGCTTAACGGGTCCCTATGGCTACACCTTC,CASSLTGPYGYTF,.,TRBJ1-2,many,TRBV11-3
TGTGCCAGCGGGGCGGGAGGGACGTACTACGAGCAGTACTTC,CASGAGGTYYEQYF,TRBD2,TRBJ2-7,many,TRBV2
TGTGCCAGCACCCCGCCGGACAGGAACTATGGCTACACCTTC,CASTPPDRNYGYTF,TRBD1,TRBJ1-2,.,TRBV7-9
TGTGCCAGCAGCCAGACGGGAACTGAAGCTTTCTTT,CASSQTGTEAFF,.,TRBJ1-1,many,TRBV7-6
TGTGCCAGCAGCCCTAGACCGTCTGAGATCTACGAGCAGTACTTC,CASSPRPSEIYEQYF,.,TRBJ2-7,many,TRBV7-3
TGCAGCGTCAGACAGGGGGCAAACTATGGCTACACCTTC,CSVRQGANYGYTF,TRBD1,TRBJ1-2,many,TRBV29-1
TGCGCCAGTCGGACTGTCGGGGGAAACACCATATATTTT,CASRTVGGNTIYF,.,TRBJ1-3,few,TRBV5-1
TGTGCCAGCAGTCACGGGGTCTCCTACAATGAGCAGTTCTTC,CASSHGVSYNEQFF,.,TRBJ2-1,many,TRBV12-3/TRBV12-4
TGTGCCAGTAGGCCGGGACAGACGAACGAGCAGTACTTC,CASRPGQTNEQYF,TRBD1,TRBJ2-7,many,TRBV19
TGTGCCAGCAGTTTCAACGCCGGGACAGGGAATTCACCCCTCCACTTT,CASSFNAGTGNSPLHF,TRBD1,TRBJ1-6,many,TRBV6-5
TGTGCCAGCAGCCTGGCTTTATTATATGGGGGCGAGCAGTACTTC,CASSLALLYGGEQYF,.,TRBJ2-7,.,TRBV5-6
TGCGCCAGCAGCTTGAATAGAGGGAATAATTCACCCCTCCACTTT,CASSLNRGNNSPLHF,.,TRBJ1-6,few,TRBV5-1
TGTGCCAGCAGTCGACAGACCTCCTACGAGCAGTACTTC,CASSRQTSYEQYF,.,TRBJ2-7,.,TRBV28
TGTGCCAGCAGGGCCGGGGGTGGGCGTTATGGCTACACCTTC,CASRAGGGRYGYTF,.,TRBJ1-2,many,TRBV6-1
TGTGCCAGTAACTTTGGGGGGGCTCGGCAGCCCCAGCATTTT,CASNFGGARQPQHF,.,TRBJ1-5,many,TRBV19
TGCAGTGCTTCGGGGGGGGTTAATGAAAAACTGTTTTTT,CSASGGVNEKLFF,.,TRBJ1-4,many,TRBV20-1
TGTGCCAGTAGTATCACAGATACGCAGTATTTT,CASSITDTQYF,.,TRBJ2-3,many,TRBV19
TGCAGTGCCCCCGACCCCGAGCGGTATGGCTACACCTTC,CSAPDPERYGYTF,.,TRBJ1-2,.,TRBV20-1
TGCAGTGCCAGGGACAGGGGGAGAGATACGCAGTATTTT,CSARDRGRDTQYF,TRBD1,TRBJ2-3,many,TRBV20-1
TGTGCCAGCAGTCCAATGGACAGCCGCCGCACTGAAGCTTTCTTT,CASSPMDSRRTEAFF,.,TRBJ1-1,many,TRBV27
TGTGCCAGCAGCTTAGTACTAGCGGGGGTTATCAATGAGCAGTTCTTC,CASSLVLAGVINEQFF,TRBD2,TRBJ2-1,many,TRBV7-2
TGTGCCAGCAGGTTGCTGAGACAGGGTCATAGCAATCAGCCCCAGCATTTT,CASRLLRQGHSNQPQHF,TRBD1,TRBJ1-5,many,TRBV2
TGTGCCAGCAGTCGCGAGGTGGTAAGCGAGCAGTACTTC,CASSREVVSEQYF,.,TRBJ2-7,many,TRBV12-3/TRBV12-4
TGTGCCACCGCCGACGGACTGAACACTGAAGCTTTCTTT,CATADGLNTEAFF,.,TRBJ1-1,many,TRBV24-1
TGTGCCAGCAGCCGGGACAGGGGGTTGACCTACGAGCAGTACTTC,CASSRDRGLTYEQYF,TRBD1,TRBJ2-7,once,TRBV12-3/TRBV12-4
TGTGCCATCAGTGAGTTACTGGGGGGCTCCCAAGAGACCCAGTACTTC,CAISELLGGSQETQYF,.,TRBJ2-5,.,TRBV10-3
TGTGCCTGGAGTTGGGGGGACCCGACCTACAATGAGCAGTTCTTC,CAWSWGDPTYNEQFF,.,TRBJ2-1,few,TRBV30
TGTGCCAGCAGTTACTTAAGGGGTGGCGGCTACACCTTC,CASSYLRGGGYTF,.,TRBJ1-2,many,TRBV6-5
TGTGCCATCAGTGATCGAGGCAGCTCCTACGAGCAGTACTTC,CAISDRGSSYEQYF,.,TRBJ2-7,many,TRBV10-3
TGTGCCAGCAGCCGAGACAGGTTGAACGGCTACACCTTC,CASSRDRLNGYTF,.,TRBJ1-2,.,TRBV2
TGTGCCTGGAGTGTAGAACAGGCTAGCAATCAGCCCCAGCATTTT,CAWSVEQASNQPQHF,.,TRBJ1-5,many,TRBV30
TGTGCCAGCAGTGGGGGATTAGGAGTGCACACTGAAGCTTTCTTT,CASSGGLGVHTEAFF,.,TRBJ1-1,many,TRBV12-3/TRBV12-4
TGTGCCTGGAGTGTACAGCCCGCGGGGAGCACTGAAGCTTTCTTT,CAWSVQPAGSTEAFF,.,TRBJ1-1,many,TRBV30
TGTGCCAGCAGGAGGAGGGACATAAATCAGCCCCAGCATTTT,CASRRRDINQPQHF,.,TRBJ1-5,many,TRBV6-1
TGTGCCAGCAGTGAGGGACAGGGAGGTGTTTGGAACACTGAAGCTTTCTTT,CASSEGQGGVWNTEAFF,TRBD1,TRBJ1-1,few,TRBV5-6
TGCAGCGTTGGGGCCACAGGGTCGGGGGAGCAGTACTTC,CSVGATGSGEQYF,.,TRBJ2-7,many,TRBV29-1
TGTGCCAGCAGCGGTCGCGGGGGGGCTGACGAGCAGTACTTC,CASSGRGGADEQYF,TRBD2,TRBJ2-7,many,TRBV7-6
TGTGCCAGCATCCAGGGGGGAGGGCTGACTGAAGCTTTCTTT,CASIQGGGLTEAFF,TRBD1,TRBJ1-1,many,TRBV3-1
TGTGCCAGCTCGCGTTCCGCCTTGAGGACAGATAGCAATCAGCCCCAGCATTTT,CASSRSALRTDSNQPQHF,.,TRBJ1-5,.,TRBV18
TGTGCCAGTAGTAAGCGCAGGAACACTGAAGCTTTCTTT,CASSKRRNTEAFF,.,TRBJ1-1,many,TRBV19
TGTGCCAGCAGTCCAAACAGAAACTATGGCTACACCTTC,CASSPNRNYGYTF,.,TRBJ1-2,many,TRBV28
TGTGCCAGCAGCTTAGCAGGGCGAGACACTGAAGCTTTCTTT,CASSLAGRDTEAFF,.,TRBJ1-1,many,TRBV7-9
TGCGCCAGCAGCCAAGATCGGGGCCCCCAAGGGTGGGAGACCCAGTACTTC,CASSQDRGPQGWETQYF,.,TRBJ2-5,many,TRBV4-1
TGTGCCAGCAGTTACTTGGCTAGCGGGAGGGCCGGGGAGCTGTTTTTT,CASSYLASGRAGELFF,TRBD2,TRBJ2-2,many,TRBV6-5
TGTGCCAGCGGCCCGGCCAGGGCCTACGAGCAGTACTTC,CASGPARAYEQYF,.,TRBJ2-7,many,TRBV6-2/TRBV6-3
TGTGCCAGCAGCATGGGACTAGCCTCAAACATTTACGAGCAGTACTTC,CASSMGLASNIYEQYF,TRBD2,TRBJ2-7,many,TRBV3-1
TGCGCCAGCAGCCTAGCGACGCACTACACAGATACGCAGTATTTT,CASSLATHYTDTQYF,.,TRBJ2-3,many,TRBV5-1
TGTGCCAGCAGCGTAGGAGTAGACAACGACCCCTATGGCTACACCTTC,CASSVGVDNDPYGYTF,.,TRBJ1-2,many,TRBV9
TGTGCCAGCAGTTTATTCCCCTCGCGACTGGGACAGGGGACCGCTAACTATGGCTACACCTTC,CASSLFPSRLGQGTANYGYTF,TRBD1,TRBJ1-2,many,TRBV28
TGTGCCAGCAGCTTAGGCCTTTGGGAGACCCAGTACTTC,CASSLGLWETQYF,.,TRBJ2-5,.,TRBV7-3
TGTGCCAGCAGCCCGACAGGGGCGAGTACCGGGGAGCTGTTTTTT,CASSPTGASTGELFF,TRBD1,TRBJ2-2,.,TRBV4-2
TGCAGTGCTCCTCTCCTCCTAGCGGGAGGGCCAGATACGCAGTATTTT,CSAPLLLAGGPDTQYF,TRBD2,TRBJ2-3,.,TRBV20-1